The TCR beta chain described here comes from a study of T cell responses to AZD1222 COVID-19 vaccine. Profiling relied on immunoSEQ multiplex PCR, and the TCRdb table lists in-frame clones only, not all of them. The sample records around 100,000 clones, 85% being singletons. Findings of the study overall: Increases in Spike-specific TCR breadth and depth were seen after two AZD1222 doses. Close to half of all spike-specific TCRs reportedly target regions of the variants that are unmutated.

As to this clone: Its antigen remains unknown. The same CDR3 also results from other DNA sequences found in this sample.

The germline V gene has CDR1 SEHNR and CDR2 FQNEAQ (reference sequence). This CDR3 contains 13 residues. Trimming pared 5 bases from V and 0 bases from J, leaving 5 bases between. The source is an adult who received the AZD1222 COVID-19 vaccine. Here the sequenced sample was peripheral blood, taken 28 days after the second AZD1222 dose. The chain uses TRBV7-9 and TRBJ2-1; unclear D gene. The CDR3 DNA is TGTGCCAGCAGCCTTAGCTCCTACAATGAGCAGTTCTTC. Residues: CASSLSSYNEQFF. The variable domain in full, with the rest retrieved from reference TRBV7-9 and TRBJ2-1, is DTGVSQNPRHKITKRGQNVTFRCDPISEHNRLYWYRQTLGQGPEFLTYFQNEAQLEKSRLLSDRFSAERPKGSFSTLEIQRTEQGDSAMYLCASSLSSYNEQFFGPGTRLTVL.